The 18 T cell receptor beta chains below come from one sample, sequenced in a study of human thymus T cells. Resections obtained during corrective heart surgery supplied the thymus tissue. Sequencing used immunoSEQ multiplex PCR; TCRdb keeps in-frame clones, though not all of them. Among tens of thousands of clones listed, 85% to 95% were seen once. Sequencing was done on a sample of thymus tissue. These receptors came from a girl in the first two years of life with a congenital heart defect but otherwise immunologically healthy.

This clone has only one observation. The chain carries TRBV12-5 and TRBJ1-1, with TRBD1 identical over 7 bases. Germline trimming cut 5 bases from V and 1 base from J; bases unmatched to any gene: 16. The germline V gene has CDR1 LGHNT and CDR2 FRNRAP. CDR3 length: 18 residues. The CDR3 loop reads CASGPIPRDSKKNTEAFF. Written as DNA, the CDR3 is TGTGCTAGTGGTCCCATTCCAAGGGACAGTAAGAAGAACACTGAAGCTTTCTTT.

CDR3: CASGLSGTRSYEQYF. CDR3 DNA sequence: TGTGCCAGCGGGCTTAGCGGGACCCGCTCCTACGAGCAGTACTTC. V and J are TRBV27 and TRBJ2-7, with TRBD2 matching 8 bases. The CDR3 runs 15 residues. J gave up 0 bases and V 8 bases, and 9 bases lay outside the gene matches. Germline V gives CDR1 MNHEY, CDR2 SMNVEV (reference sequence).

This chain connects TRBV2 to TRBJ2-7; D could derive from TRBD1 or TRBD2 (5 bases each). V was shortened by 11 bases and J by 4 bases, with 27 bases between the two germline ends. This CDR3 comprises 16 residues. Germline V CDR1 and CDR2: SNHLY, FYNNEI. CDR3 residues: CAVNLGTPHGTYEQYF. In nucleotides, the CDR3 is TGTGCCGTTAACCTCGGGACCCCCCATGGGACGTACGAGCAGTACTTC.

This clone showed up just once. This chain uses TRBV19 with TRBJ1-2, with D uncertain. Germline CDR1 reads LNHDA; CDR2 reads SQIVND (reference sequence). The CDR3 runs 12 residues. V lost 5 bases to trimming and J lost 8 bases, with 12 bases between them. The CDR3 DNA reads TGTGCCAGTAGTTTCCCCCAAAGAGGCTACACCTTC. This codes for CASSFPQRGYTF.

Only one count was recorded for this clone. V is TRBV1 and J is TRBJ2-1; the D call in the table, TRBD1, was not verified against the DNA. TRBV1 is tagged as a pseudogene. There are 16 residues in the CDR3. CDR3 sequence: CTSSQDGDRHYNEQFF. The CDR3 nucleotides read TGCACCAGCAGCCAAGATGGGGACAGGCATTACAATGAGCAGTTCTTC.

The chain joins TRBV4-1 to TRBJ1-2, with 7 bases fitting TRBD1. J was trimmed by 6 bases and V by 3 bases; bases with no gene match: 7. The CDR3 spans 14 residues. Germline CDR1 MGHRA, CDR2 YSYEKL. CDR3 loop: CASSHNTGENGYTF. The CDR3 DNA sequence: TGCGCCAGCAGCCATAATACAGGGGAAAATGGCTACACCTTC.

The rearrangement joins TRBV6-5 to TRBJ2-3; a possible D gene is TRBD2 (5 bases). This CDR3 spans 15 amino acids. The V and J ends lost 8 bases and 3 bases respectively, with 18 bases between them. Per the germline V gene, CDR1 is MNHEY and CDR2 is SVGAGI. This CDR3 reads CASAASGSLTDTQYF. CDR3 coding DNA: TGTGCCAGCGCCGCATCGGGGTCCTTAACAGATACGCAGTATTTT.

The V call is TRBV28, the J call TRBJ2-7; perhaps TRBD1 as D (6 bases). The CDR3 is made up of 14 amino acids. In germline, CDR1 is MDHEN, CDR2 SYDVKM. Trimming removed 3 bases from V and 4 bases from J, with 13 bases in between. The CDR3, as DNA: TGTGCCAGCAGTTTTGGGGGACAATCATACGAGCAGTACTTC. Its translation is CASSFGGQSYEQYF.

The DNA of the CDR3 is TGTGCTAGTGGTTTGATGAGGGAACCCGGCAGGGGTCGACCAAGGCCCCAGCATTTT. Its translation is CASGLMREPGRGRPRPQHF. V and J are TRBV12-5 and TRBJ1-5; TRBD1 might be the D (6 bases). Per the germline V gene, CDR1 is LGHNT and CDR2 is FRNRAP. The ends were cut back, 2 bases at V and 9 bases at J, with 29 bases in the middle. The CDR3 runs to 19 residues.

J is TRBJ2-5 and V is TRBV7-6, with a possible D match to TRBD2 (6 bases). The CDR3 length is 17 residues. V shed 5 bases and J shed 1 base, with 20 bases lying between them. Germline V gene sequence: CDR1 SGHVS, CDR2 FNYEAQ. CDR3 region: CASSKGRSRTIQETQYF. CDR3 in DNA: TGTGCCAGCAGCAAAGGACGGTCCCGGACTATCCAAGAGACCCAGTACTTC.

This chain links TRBV14 with TRBJ1-2; D ambiguous. Per germline, CDR1 SGHDN and CDR2 FVKESK. Between the trimmed V and J ends, which lost 4 bases and 0 bases, there was a span of 9 bases. The CDR3 is made up of 14 amino acids. This CDR3 reads CASSPKGANYGYTF. CDR3 DNA: TGTGCCAGCAGCCCTAAGGGAGCTAACTATGGCTACACCTTC.

The genes are TRBV27 and TRBJ2-5; D is unresolved. CDR1 and CDR2 (germline): MNHEY, SMNVEV (reference sequence). Trimming removed 10 bases at V and 0 bases at J, with 6 bases between. This CDR3 spans 11 amino acids. Written as DNA, the CDR3 is TGTGCCACCACGTACCAAGAGACCCAGTACTTC. Protein product: CATTYQETQYF.

This clone was found once. The chain has TRBV4-1 and TRBJ2-1; TRBD2 matches 15 bases. The CDR3 runs to 19 residues. The J segment lost 0 bases and the V segment lost 5 bases, leaving 8 bases of the junction unmatched. Germline CDR1 is MGHRA and CDR2 is YSYEKL. The CDR3 loop is CASSGQGTSGRRSYNEQFF. The CDR3 nucleotides read TGCGCCAGCAGCGGTCAAGGGACTAGCGGGAGGCGCTCCTACAATGAGCAGTTCTTC.

The chain joins TRBV4-1 to TRBJ2-7, with D maybe TRBD2 (6 bases). The length of the CDR3 is 16 residues. Germline CDR1 MGHRA, CDR2 YSYEKL. V was clipped by 0 bases and J by 2 bases, with 14 bases between them. In DNA form, the CDR3 reads TGCGCCAGCAGCCAAGATCCGGGGGAGTCAACCTACGAGCAGTACTTC. Protein sequence: CASSQDPGESTYEQYF.

The J gene is TRBJ1-1, the V gene TRBV19, with a possible D match to TRBD1 (5 bases). Germline V CDR1 and CDR2: LNHDA, SQIVND (reference sequence). The CDR3 loop spans 13 amino acids. Trimming stripped 5 bases from V and 1 base from J, with 8 bases between. The chain's CDR3 is CASSLQGNTEAFF. As DNA, the CDR3 is TGTGCCAGTAGTTTGCAGGGGAACACTGAAGCTTTCTTT.

V and J are TRBV5-1 and TRBJ2-3, with 7 nucleotides matching TRBD2. The V and J ends lost 1 base and 2 bases, in that order; junction bases with no gene match: 4. Germline V gene lookup returns CDR1 SGHRS and CDR2 YFSETQ. The CDR3 runs to 15 residues. CDR3 nucleotide sequence: TGCGCCAGCAGCTTGAAGCGGGATACCACAGATACGCAGTATTTT. The encoded protein is CASSLKRDTTDTQYF.

This chain connects TRBV25-1 to TRBJ2-5, with D perhaps given as TRBD1 or TRBD2 (6 bases each). Germline V lookup: CDR1 MGHDK, CDR2 SYGVNS. V was pared by 8 bases and J by 5 bases, with 9 bases between. The CDR3 extends over 11 amino acids. The CDR3 coding sequence is TGTGCCAGCGGAGGGGGGGAGACCCAGTACTTC. The encoded protein is CASGGGETQYF.

The V call is TRBV5-4, the J call TRBJ2-1, with D perhaps matching TRBD1 (6 bases). The CDR3 has 15 residues. Germline-derived CDR1 and CDR2 are SGHNT and YYREEE (reference sequence). Trimming cost V 0 bases and J 4 bases, with 11 bases left between them. CDR3 sequence: CASSLGGTKYNEQFF. The CDR3 DNA reads as TGTGCCAGCAGCTTGGGAGGGACAAAATACAATGAGCAGTTCTTC.